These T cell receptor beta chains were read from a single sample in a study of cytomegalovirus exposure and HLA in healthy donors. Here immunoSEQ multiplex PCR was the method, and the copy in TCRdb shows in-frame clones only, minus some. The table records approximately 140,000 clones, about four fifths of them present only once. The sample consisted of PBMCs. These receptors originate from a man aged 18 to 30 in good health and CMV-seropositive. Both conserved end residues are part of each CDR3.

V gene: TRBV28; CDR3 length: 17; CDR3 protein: CASRNTGQGRAKNIQYF
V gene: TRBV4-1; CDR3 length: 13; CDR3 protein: CASSQGGQGTQYF
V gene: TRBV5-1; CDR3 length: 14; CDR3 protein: CASSLGTTMEKLFF
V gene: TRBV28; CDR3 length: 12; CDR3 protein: CAIAIGNQPQHF
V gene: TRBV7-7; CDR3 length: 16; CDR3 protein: CASSLSPSNNYNEQFF
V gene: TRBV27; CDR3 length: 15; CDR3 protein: CASSDRQGADTEAFF
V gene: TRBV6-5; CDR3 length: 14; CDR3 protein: CASRGQGGSDTQYF
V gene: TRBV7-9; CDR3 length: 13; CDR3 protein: CASSSVGGQEQYF
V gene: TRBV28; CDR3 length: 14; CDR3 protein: CASSSPGVSYGYTF
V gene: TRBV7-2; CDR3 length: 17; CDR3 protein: CASSPQGVRQGGDTQYF
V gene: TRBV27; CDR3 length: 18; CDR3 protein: CASSMFGTQGRGTGELFF
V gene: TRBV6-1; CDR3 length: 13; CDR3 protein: CASSDREIQPQHF
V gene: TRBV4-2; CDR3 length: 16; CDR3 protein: CASSQDSGSSYNEQFF
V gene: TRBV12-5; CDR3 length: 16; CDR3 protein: CASGSGQGGYTGELFF
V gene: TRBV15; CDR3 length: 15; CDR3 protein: CATSRVGVQGQPQHF
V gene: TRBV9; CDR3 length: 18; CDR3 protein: CASSVDGGLGGLNTEAFF
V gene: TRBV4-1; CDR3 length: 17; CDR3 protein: CASSQGQGAREHGELFF
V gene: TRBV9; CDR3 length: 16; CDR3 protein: CASSVVARLGGDTQYF
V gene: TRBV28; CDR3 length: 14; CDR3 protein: CASSPRLGNQPQHF
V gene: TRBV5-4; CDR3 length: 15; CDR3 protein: CASSGGGSSYNEQFF
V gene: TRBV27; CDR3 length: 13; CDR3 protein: CASSRREAYEQYF
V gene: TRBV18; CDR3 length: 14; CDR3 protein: CASSSGQHSYEQYF
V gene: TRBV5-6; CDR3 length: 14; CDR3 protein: CASSPMTGPYEQYF
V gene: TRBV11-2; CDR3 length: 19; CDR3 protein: CASSPRQWGLAGGTYEQYF
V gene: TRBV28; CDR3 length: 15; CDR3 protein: CASSLDGGGYNEQFF
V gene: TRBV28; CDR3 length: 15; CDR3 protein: CASRVGLLNTGELFF
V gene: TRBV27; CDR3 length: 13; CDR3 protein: CASSPRDRNTIYF
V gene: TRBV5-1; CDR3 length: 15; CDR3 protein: CASSLIQSLNYEQYF
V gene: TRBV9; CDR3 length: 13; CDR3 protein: CASSVEGPGEQYF
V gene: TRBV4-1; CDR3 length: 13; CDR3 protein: CASSQELGGWPFF
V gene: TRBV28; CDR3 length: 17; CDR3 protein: CASSSDRGLLRFGGYTF
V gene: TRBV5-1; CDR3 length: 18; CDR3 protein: CASSFATGNPNRWNEQYF
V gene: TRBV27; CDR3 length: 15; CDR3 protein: CASSSSPGDGETQYF
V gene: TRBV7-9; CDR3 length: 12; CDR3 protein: CATPGFGTEAFF
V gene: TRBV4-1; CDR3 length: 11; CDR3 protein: CATSEEYEQYF
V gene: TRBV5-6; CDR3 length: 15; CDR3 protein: CASSPNPDSRTEAFF